Sequencing of this TCR beta chain was carried out in a study of radiotherapy plus CTLA-4 blockade in lung cancer (dated by TCRdb to about 2018). Some background on the complete study: Objective responses occurred in roughly 19% of enrolled patients, and roughly 30% achieved disease control.

The paper as a whole reports these results and caveats: Increased serum interferon-beta after radiation, together with early dynamic changes in blood T cell clones, were reported to be the strongest predictors of response. TCR clones derived from tumors expanded in peripheral blood after treatment with radiotherapy and ipilimumab.

The study tested focal radiation therapy combined with CTLA-4 blockade (ipilimumab) in patients with chemo-refractory metastatic non-small-cell lung cancer. The junction shows trimming of 7 bases on V and 0 bases on J, and the gene matches do not reach 4 bases of it. Inclusive of the bounding cysteine and phenylalanine, the CDR3 is 15 residues long. Only the CDR3 DNA is retained, 45 bases long and in frame from the first base. CDR1 and CDR2 (SGHRS, YFSETQ) derive from the germline V gene. With regard to this clone: This clone's antigen is unknown. Base quality data are lacking; no much larger clone is found one base away.

Library method: the immunoSEQ multiplex PCR assay. This immuneACCESS table, as held by TCRdb, lists in-frame sequences with V and J called but not all clones. Of the missing ones, under half trace to an unresolved V gene in checked studies; the others have no known cause. The sample table records 40,000 to 50,000 clones; 73% of these occur just once. The ten largest clones add up to 3.5% to 4% of the sample. Sequenced here: peripheral blood, sampled from a patient treated with radiotherapy plus ipilimumab. The source is a human donor with non-small cell lung cancer who had a complete response to radiotherapy plus ipilimumab. Rearrangement joined TRBV5-1 to TRBJ2-5; 12 bases in between match TRBD2. The DNA is TGCGCCAGCCGGACTAGCGGGGAGAACCAAGAGACCCAGTACTTC. This is translated as CASRTSGENQETQYF.